A single sample is the source of the 30 T cell receptor beta chains below, sequenced in a study of blood T cell repertoires in COVID-19. Assay used: immunoSEQ multiplex PCR; TCRdb lists only in-frame clones, some missing. The table shows roughly 32,000 clones, with around 86% occurring only once. Sequences were obtained from peripheral blood. The receptors derive from a woman of 80 years or more with active or convalescent COVID-19.

The chain carries TRBV6-6 and TRBJ2-7; no definite D call. The CDR3 spans 11 residues. Trimming removed 6 bases at V and 6 bases at J, with 9 bases between. Germline loops: CDR1 MNHNY, CDR2 SVGAGI (reference sequence). The CDR3 is CASSVTAEQYF. The CDR3 DNA reads as TGTGCCAGCAGCGTAACTGCCGAGCAGTACTTC.

The rearrangement uses TRBV18 and TRBJ2-3; D is uncertain. Trimming took off 3 bases at V and 0 bases at J, with 7 bases between the two ends. Looked up from germline, CDR1 is KGHSH and CDR2 is LQKENI. The CDR3 is 14 residues long. CDR3 DNA sequence: TGTGCCAGCTCACCCCGTCTGAGCACAGATACGCAGTATTTT. Residues: CASSPRLSTDTQYF.

The chain is built from TRBV6-5 and TRBJ1-2, with 10 bases identical to TRBD1. CDR3 length: 15 residues. After removal of 0 bases from V and 4 bases from J, the junction contained 2 bases not matched to a gene. Per the germline V gene, CDR1 is MNHEY and CDR2 is SVGAGI. The CDR3 sequence: CASSYSRTGGYGYTF. The DNA of the CDR3 is TGTGCCAGCAGTTACTCTAGGACAGGGGGCTATGGCTACACCTTC.

The chain joins TRBV2 to TRBJ2-7; the D is unclear. Germline CDR1 SNHLY, CDR2 FYNNEI. The V end was cut by 1 base, the J end by 4 bases, with 2 bases between. This CDR3 is 11 amino acids long. The CDR3 DNA reads as TGTGCCAGCAGTGAAGTATACGAGCAGTACTTC. It yields the protein CASSEVYEQYF.

The V call is TRBV7-3, the J call TRBJ2-2; 7 bases map to TRBD1. V shed 5 bases, J shed 4 bases, and the junction held 7 bases outside the gene matches. The CDR3 length is 15 residues. Per germline, CDR1 SGHTA and CDR2 FQGTGA. This CDR3 is CASSPNRGGTGELFF. Written as DNA, the CDR3 is TGTGCCAGCAGCCCCAACAGGGGTGGCACCGGGGAGCTGTTTTTT.

CDR3 in amino acids: CASRDRLTGELFF. The CDR3 coding sequence is TGTGCCAGCAGGGACAGGCTAACCGGGGAGCTGTTTTTT. The J gene is TRBJ2-2, the V gene TRBV2; 7 positions agree with TRBD1. CDR3 length: 13 residues. Losses at the gene ends were 6 bases for V and 5 bases for J; bases not matched to a gene: 3. In germline, CDR1 is SNHLY, CDR2 FYNNEI.

The V and J genes are TRBV7-3 and TRBJ2-7, with a tentative D call TRBD2 (6 bases). V was trimmed by 5 bases and J by 7 bases, leaving 21 bases between them. Germline V gene lookup returns CDR1 SGHTA and CDR2 FQGTGA. The CDR3 is 15 residues long. The CDR3 sequence: CASSPGDLPWKEQYF. The CDR3 DNA is TGTGCCAGCAGCCCGGGGGACCTCCCATGGAAGGAGCAGTACTTC.

The V gene is TRBV2, the J gene TRBJ1-4; 9 bases match TRBD1. Per the germline V gene, CDR1 is SNHLY and CDR2 is FYNNEI. The ends lost 1 base at V and 13 bases at J; junction bases unmatched: 13. CDR3 size: 16 residues. The CDR3 coding sequence is TGTGCCAGCAGTGAAGAGGGGGGACAGGGAAGTTGGAGACTGTTTTTT. As protein: CASSEEGGQGSWRLFF.

The chain uses TRBV3-1 (or the pseudogene TRBV3-2) and TRBJ2-7, with a tentative D call TRBD1 (6 bases). The germline V gene has CDR1 LGHDT and CDR2 YNNKEL (reference sequence). CDR3 size: 15 residues. The ends were cut back, 0 bases at V and 7 bases at J, with 16 bases in the middle. The CDR3 DNA reads as TGTGCCAGCAGCCAAGATTCGTCAGGGGCCTTGGAGCAGTACTTC. Protein: CASSQDSSGALEQYF.

The chain uses TRBV11-3 and TRBJ1-1; 8 bases fit TRBD1. Germline V lookup: CDR1 SGHNT, CDR2 YENEEA. V lost 5 bases and J lost 4; bases outside the gene matches: 12. The CDR3 loop spans 16 amino acids. The CDR3 loop is CASSARKGRGPTEAFF. The CDR3 nucleotides are TGTGCCAGCAGCGCTAGGAAGGGCAGGGGGCCCACTGAAGCTTTCTTT.

The chain is built from TRBV2 and TRBJ1-2; TRBD1 matches at 7 bases. After removal of 8 bases from V and 6 bases from J, the junction contained 15 bases not matched to a gene. The CDR3 spans 15 residues. The germline CDR1 and CDR2 sequences are SNHLY and FYNNEI. The DNA of the CDR3 is TGTGCCAGCCGGAATCAGGGGGGCCATGGGAATGGCTACACCTTC. The encoded protein is CASRNQGGHGNGYTF. Combining the CDR3 with reference TRBV2 and TRBJ1-2 gives the whole variable domain EPEVTQTPSHQVTQMGQEVILRCVPISNHLYFYWYRQILGQKVEFLVSFYNNEISEKSEIFDDQFSVERPDGSNFTLKIRSTKLEDSAMYFCASRNQGGHGNGYTFGSGTRLTVV.

This clone has a handful of counts. The V gene is TRBV5-6, the J gene TRBJ2-2; D not resolved. Trimming pared 1 base from V and 11 bases from J, leaving 9 bases between. From germline, CDR1 is SGHDT and CDR2 YYEEEE. The CDR3 is 12 amino acids. Here the CDR3 reads CASSLLAEELFF. The CDR3 DNA reads TGTGCCAGCAGCTTGTTGGCAGAAGAGCTGTTTTTT.

The chain recombines TRBV27 with TRBJ2-7; 9 bases fit TRBD1. The length of the CDR3 is 14 residues. The V gene end was trimmed by 10 bases and the J gene end by 1 base; junction bases not matched to a gene: 8. CDR1 MNHEY and CDR2 SMNVEV come from the germline V gene (reference sequence). CDR3 loop: CATKPDRGSYEQYF. The CDR3 region has the DNA TGTGCCACCAAACCGGACAGGGGTTCCTACGAGCAGTACTTC.

The sample holds one count of this clone. The chain links TRBV2 to TRBJ2-5; D may be TRBD1 (6 bases). Germline V gives CDR1 SNHLY, CDR2 FYNNEI. This CDR3 has 15 residues. Trimming pared 7 bases from V and 2 bases from J, leaving 17 bases between. CDR3 sequence reads: CASIPGQFGQETQYF. The CDR3 bases are TGTGCCAGCATTCCAGGACAGTTCGGGCAAGAGACCCAGTACTTC.

The CDR3 DNA is TGTGCCAGCAGCCCCCGGCCGGGGTTTGGCACAGATACGCAGTATTTT. Translation gives CASSPRPGFGTDTQYF. The chain recombines TRBV9 with TRBJ2-3, with a tentative D call TRBD2 (5 bases). Germline V CDR1 and CDR2: SGDLS, YYNGEE. V was cut by 4 bases and J by 1 base, with 16 bases left in between. The CDR3 sequence is 16 residues long.

This clone was recorded a few times. The chain carries TRBV3-1 (or the pseudogene TRBV3-2) and TRBJ2-1; 10 bases align to TRBD2. The CDR3 has 14 residues. Germline CDR1 LGHDT, CDR2 YNNKEL (reference sequence). The ends lost 2 bases at V and 5 bases at J; junction bases unmatched: 0. CDR3 nucleotides: TGTGCCAGCAGCCAAAGCGGGGGGGACAATGAGCAGTTCTTC. This codes for CASSQSGGDNEQFF.

The chain recombines TRBV7-2 with TRBJ2-2; the match to TRBD2 covers 15 bases. The V and J ends lost 4 bases and 4 bases, in that order; junction bases with no gene match: 4. The CDR3 length is 17 residues. Germline V gene lookup returns CDR1 SGHTA and CDR2 FQGNSA. The CDR3 region is CASSYGTSGRITGELFF. CDR3 nucleotide sequence: TGTGCCAGCAGCTACGGGACTAGCGGGAGGATCACCGGGGAGCTGTTTTTT.

This clone was seen only a few times. The chain links TRBV2 to TRBJ1-5; D is perhaps TRBD1 (6 bases). Germline V gene lookup returns CDR1 SNHLY and CDR2 FYNNEI. This CDR3 has 13 residues. Trimming removed 5 bases from V and 6 bases from J, with 11 bases in between. Here the CDR3 reads CASSPQGFQPQHF. DNA of the CDR3: TGTGCCAGCAGTCCACAGGGATTTCAGCCCCAGCATTTT. The whole variable domain, filled in from reference TRBV2 and TRBJ1-5, reads EPEVTQTPSHQVTQMGQEVILRCVPISNHLYFYWYRQILGQKVEFLVSFYNNEISEKSEIFDDQFSVERPDGSNFTLKIRSTKLEDSAMYFCASSPQGFQPQHFGDGTRLSIL.

The chain is built from TRBV3-1 (or the pseudogene TRBV3-2) and TRBJ2-3; D not resolved. CDR1 LGHDT and CDR2 YNNKEL come from the germline V gene (reference sequence). V was pared by 1 base and J by 6 bases, with 11 bases between. The CDR3 is 14 amino acids. CDR3 protein: CASSQGSLRDTQYF. CDR3 DNA: TGTGCCAGCAGCCAAGGATCCTTGAGGGATACGCAGTATTTT.

The chain links TRBV7-9 to TRBJ2-7; a weak D match, TRBD2 (6 bases). This CDR3 contains 14 residues. Germline V gives CDR1 SEHNR, CDR2 FQNEAQ (reference sequence). V was shortened by 5 bases and J by 3 bases, with 14 bases between the two germline ends. The CDR3 spells CASSKAGGNYEQYF. In nucleotides, the CDR3 is TGTGCCAGCAGCAAAGCAGGAGGGAACTACGAGCAGTACTTC.

The chain employs TRBV6-1 and TRBJ1-6; 7 bases agree with TRBD1. CDR3 length equals 18 residues. Unmatched junction bases numbered 16, after V lost 1 base and J lost 10 bases. Per the germline V gene, CDR1 is MNHNS and CDR2 is SASEGT. CDR3 sequence: CASSEGKRGHIGGSPLHF. CDR3 in DNA: TGTGCCAGCAGTGAAGGCAAGAGGGGGCATATCGGAGGCTCACCCCTCCACTTT.

The rearrangement uses TRBV28 and TRBJ1-5, with TRBD1 identical over 11 bases. After removal of 3 bases from V and 5 bases from J, the junction contained 6 bases not matched to a gene. This CDR3 contains 16 residues. Germline V gives CDR1 MDHEN, CDR2 SYDVKM. CDR3 region: CASSFLGTGGYQPQHF. CDR3 DNA: TGTGCCAGCAGTTTTTTAGGGACAGGGGGATATCAGCCCCAGCATTTT. Full variable domain (rest looked up from reference TRBV28 and TRBJ1-5): DVKVTQSSRYLVKRTGEKVFLECVQDMDHENMFWYRQDPGLGLRLIYFSYDVKMKEKGDIPEGYSVSREKKERFSLILESASTNQTSMYLCASSFLGTGGYQPQHFGDGTRLSIL.

J is TRBJ1-2 and V is TRBV7-2; perhaps TRBD1 as D (5 bases). CDR1 is SGHTA and CDR2 is FQGNSA in the germline V gene. The CDR3 contains 19 residues. With 2 bases removed from V and 2 bases from J, the gap between germline ends came to 24 bases. The chain's CDR3 is CASSLRFRVEIIKNYGYTF. The CDR3 nucleotides are TGTGCCAGCAGCTTAAGGTTCAGGGTGGAGATAATCAAAAACTATGGCTACACCTTC.

The chain recombines TRBV29-1 with TRBJ1-1, with 8 positions matching TRBD1. V shed 6 bases, J shed 2 bases, and the junction held 8 bases outside the gene matches. CDR1 is SQVTM, CDR2 ANQGSEA, per germline. The CDR3 has 14 amino acids. This CDR3 is CSVTQGQVNTEAFF. In nucleotides, the CDR3 is TGCAGCGTAACCCAGGGACAGGTAAACACTGAAGCTTTCTTT.

The V and J genes are TRBV7-9 and TRBJ1-5; maybe TRBD1 (5 bases). Per the germline V gene, CDR1 is SEHNR and CDR2 is FQNEAQ (reference sequence). The CDR3 covers 14 residues. Trimming left V 3 bases short and J 9 bases short, with 15 bases between. This CDR3 is CASSFGGDGGPQHF. The CDR3 DNA reads as TGTGCCAGCAGCTTTGGGGGGGATGGTGGGCCCCAGCATTTT.

This chain links TRBV7-8 with TRBJ1-1; tentatively, D is TRBD1 (6 bases). Germline V gene lookup returns CDR1 SGHVS and CDR2 FQNEAQ. This CDR3 has 16 residues. Trimming stripped 4 bases from V and 4 bases from J, with 19 bases between. Here the CDR3 DNA reads TGTGCCAGCAGCTATGCCGACAGGCCCCTAGGCACTGAAGCTTTCTTT. Protein product: CASSYADRPLGTEAFF.

This chain connects TRBV6-5 to TRBJ2-3; 10 bases match TRBD2. The CDR3 contains 16 residues. From germline, CDR1 is MNHEY and CDR2 SVGAGI. V lost 0 bases and J lost 4; bases outside the gene matches: 4. In DNA, the CDR3 is TGTGCCAGCAGTTACTCGAGGACTAGCGGCCCAGATACGCAGTATTTT. Translation: CASSYSRTSGPDTQYF.

This clone is a singleton in its sample. The rearrangement links TRBV7-2 to TRBJ2-7, with 11 bases aligning to TRBD2. The V gene's germline CDR1 is SGHTA and CDR2 FQGNSA. The V and J ends lost 2 bases and 4 bases, in that order; junction bases with no gene match: 4. The CDR3 runs to 15 residues. The CDR3 loop is CASSLQSSGRYEQYF. The DNA for the CDR3 is TGTGCCAGCAGCTTACAATCTAGCGGGAGGTACGAGCAGTACTTC.

The chain employs TRBV7-6 and TRBJ2-3, with a weak D call TRBD1 (6 bases). The CDR3 covers 13 residues. The germline CDR1 and CDR2 sequences are SGHVS and FNYEAQ. The V gene lost 5 bases and the J gene lost 6 bases, with 12 bases spanning the gap. The chain's CDR3 is CASSLGRGDTQYF. The DNA for the CDR3 is TGTGCCAGCAGCCTCGGAAGGGGGGATACGCAGTATTTT.

This clone was picked up a small number of times. V gene TRBV27 combines with J gene TRBJ1-2; no clear D gene. The V gene's germline CDR1 is MNHEY and CDR2 SMNVEV (reference sequence). The CDR3 is made up of 13 amino acids. V lost 5 bases, J lost 5 bases, and 12 bases lay in between. The CDR3 region is CASSPLTPYGYTF. CDR3 coding DNA: TGTGCCAGCAGTCCCCTGACACCATATGGCTACACCTTC.